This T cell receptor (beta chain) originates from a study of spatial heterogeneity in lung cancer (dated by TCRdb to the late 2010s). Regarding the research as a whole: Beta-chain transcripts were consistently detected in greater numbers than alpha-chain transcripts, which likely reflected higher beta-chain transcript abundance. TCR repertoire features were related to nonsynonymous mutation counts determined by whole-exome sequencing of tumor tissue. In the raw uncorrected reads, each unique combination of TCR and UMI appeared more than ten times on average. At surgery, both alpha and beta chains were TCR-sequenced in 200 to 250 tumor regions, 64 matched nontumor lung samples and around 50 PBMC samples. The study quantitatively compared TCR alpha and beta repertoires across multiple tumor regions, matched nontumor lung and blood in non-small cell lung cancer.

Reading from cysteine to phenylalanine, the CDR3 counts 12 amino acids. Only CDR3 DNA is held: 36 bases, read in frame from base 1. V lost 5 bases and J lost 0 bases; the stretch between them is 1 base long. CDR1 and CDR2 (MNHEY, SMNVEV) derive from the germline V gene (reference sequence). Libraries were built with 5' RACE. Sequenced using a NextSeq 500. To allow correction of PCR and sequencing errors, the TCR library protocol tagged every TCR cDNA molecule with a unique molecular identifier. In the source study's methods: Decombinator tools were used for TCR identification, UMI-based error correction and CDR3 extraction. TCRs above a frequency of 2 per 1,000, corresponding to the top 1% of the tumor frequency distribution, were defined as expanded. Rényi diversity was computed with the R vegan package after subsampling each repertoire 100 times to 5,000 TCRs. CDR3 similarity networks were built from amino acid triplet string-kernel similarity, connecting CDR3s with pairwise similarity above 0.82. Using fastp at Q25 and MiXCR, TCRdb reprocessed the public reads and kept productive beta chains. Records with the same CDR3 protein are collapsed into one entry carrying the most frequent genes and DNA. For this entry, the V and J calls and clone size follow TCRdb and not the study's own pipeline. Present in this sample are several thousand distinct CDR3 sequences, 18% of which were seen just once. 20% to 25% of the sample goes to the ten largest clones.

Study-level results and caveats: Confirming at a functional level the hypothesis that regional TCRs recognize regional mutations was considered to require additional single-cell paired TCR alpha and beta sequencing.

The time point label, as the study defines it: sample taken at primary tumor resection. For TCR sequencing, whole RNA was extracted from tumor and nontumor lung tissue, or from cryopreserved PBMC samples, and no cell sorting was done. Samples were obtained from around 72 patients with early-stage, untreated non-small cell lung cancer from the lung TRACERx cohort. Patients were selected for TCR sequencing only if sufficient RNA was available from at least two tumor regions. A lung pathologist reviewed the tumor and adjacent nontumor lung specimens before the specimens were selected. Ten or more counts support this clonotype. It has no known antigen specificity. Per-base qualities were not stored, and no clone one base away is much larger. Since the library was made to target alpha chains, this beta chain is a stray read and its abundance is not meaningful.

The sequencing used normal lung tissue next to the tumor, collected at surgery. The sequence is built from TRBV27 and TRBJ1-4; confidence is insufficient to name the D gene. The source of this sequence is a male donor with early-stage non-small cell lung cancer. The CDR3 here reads CASSTTNEKLFF. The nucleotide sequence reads TGTGCCAGCAGTACAACTAATGAAAAACTGTTTTTT.